The 12 T cell receptor beta chains below were found in one sample sequenced in a study of T cell changes during pregnancy in multiple sclerosis. Sequencing used immunoSEQ multiplex PCR; TCRdb keeps in-frame clones, though not all of them. The sample yields roughly 38,000 clones, around 91% seen once. The source was CD4+ T cells from peripheral blood mononuclear cells, collected before pregnancy. Receptor source: a female donor with multiple sclerosis, enrolled in a pregnancy study.

The chain is built from TRBV5-8 and TRBJ2-1; D uncertain. The CDR3 extends over 13 amino acids. From germline, CDR1 is SGHTS and CDR2 YDEGEE. V was shortened by 4 bases and J by 4 bases, with 9 bases between the two germline ends. Written as DNA, the CDR3 is TGTGCCAGCAGCATTTCAGGTTACAATGAGCAGTTCTTC. Translating it yields CASSISGYNEQFF.

For the CDR3, the DNA is TGTGCCAGCAGCCGGGACAGGGGCACCGGGGAGCTGTTTTTT. Protein sequence: CASSRDRGTGELFF. The chain uses TRBV6-5 and TRBJ2-2; TRBD1 matches at 10 bases. There are 14 residues in the CDR3. Germline V CDR1 and CDR2: MNHEY, SVGAGI. V lost 6 bases, J lost 4 bases, and 2 bases stayed unmatched.

The chain carries TRBV29-1 and TRBJ2-3, with TRBD2 as a possible D gene (6 bases). This CDR3 has 13 residues. The germline gives CDR1 SQVTM, CDR2 ANQGSEA. V gave up 4 bases and J gave up 3 bases, with 11 bases separating them. This CDR3 reads CSVAGRGTDTQYF. As DNA, the CDR3 is TGCAGCGTTGCCGGGAGAGGGACAGATACGCAGTATTTT.

The CDR3 reads CASTLGGSYNEQFF. CDR3 DNA: TGTGCCAGCACCCTGGGGGGGTCCTACAATGAGCAGTTCTTC. The chain has TRBV5-5 and TRBJ2-1; 7 nucleotides agree with TRBD2. Trimming cost V 6 bases and J 1 base; bases outside gene matches: 4. This CDR3 comprises 14 residues. Germline V gene sequence: CDR1 SGHKS, CDR2 YYEKEE (reference sequence).

This chain connects TRBV5-1 to TRBJ2-3, with 7 bases fitting TRBD2. The V gene end was trimmed by 7 bases and the J gene end by 2 bases; junction bases not matched to a gene: 1. Germline V CDR1 and CDR2: SGHRS, YFSETQ. The CDR3 contains 12 residues. DNA for the CDR3: TGCGCCAGCGCGGGGGACACAGATACGCAGTATTTT. Protein product: CASAGDTDTQYF.

The chain couples TRBV6-6 to TRBJ2-1; 7 nucleotides match TRBD2. V lost 0 bases, J lost 5 bases, and 7 bases stayed unmatched. This CDR3 contains 16 residues. Germline V CDR1 and CDR2: MNHNY, SVGAGI (reference sequence). This chain's CDR3 is CASSYSGGSIDNEQFF. CDR3 nucleotides: TGTGCCAGCAGTTACTCCGGCGGGAGCATTGACAATGAGCAGTTCTTC.

This rearrangement joins TRBV5-4 to TRBJ2-1, with 10 nucleotides matching TRBD1. The CDR3 is 18 amino acids. V shed 1 base, J shed 0 bases, and the junction held 7 bases outside the gene matches. Germline-derived CDR1 and CDR2 are SGHNT and YYREEE (reference sequence). CDR3 region: CASSLRDRGARSYNEQFF. CDR3 in DNA: TGTGCCAGCAGCTTGAGGGACAGGGGCGCCCGCTCCTACAATGAGCAGTTCTTC.

The chain's CDR3 is CASSFTRSGANVLTF. The CDR3 coding sequence is TGTGCCAGCAGTTTTACGCGGTCAGGGGCCAACGTCCTGACTTTC. This chain links TRBV27 with TRBJ2-6, with unresolved D. The germline V gene encodes CDR1 MNHEY and CDR2 SMNVEV (reference sequence). V was clipped by 3 bases and J by 4 bases, with 10 bases between them. This CDR3 comprises 15 residues.

This clone came up once. The CDR3 is CASSLAGGSRNTGELFF. The DNA for the CDR3 is TGCGCCAGCAGCTTGGCCGGAGGGAGCAGAAACACCGGGGAGCTGTTTTTT. This chain connects TRBV5-1 to TRBJ2-2; TRBD2 might be the D (6 bases). With 0 bases removed from V and 2 bases from J, the gap between germline ends came to 14 bases. The germline gives CDR1 SGHRS, CDR2 YFSETQ. CDR3 length equals 17 residues. Full variable domain (outside the CDR3, taken from reference TRBV5-1 and TRBJ2-2): KAGVTQTPRYLIKTRGQQVTLSCSPISGHRSVSWYQQTPGQGLQFLFEYFSETQRNKGNFPGRFSGRQFSNSRSEMNVSTLELGDSALYLCASSLAGGSRNTGELFFGEGSRLTVL.

This sequence joins TRBV5-1 and TRBJ2-7; perhaps TRBD2 as D (6 bases). Germline V gene lookup returns CDR1 SGHRS and CDR2 YFSETQ. Trimming stripped 0 bases from V and 0 bases from J, with 10 bases between. The CDR3 runs 15 residues. The CDR3 reads CASSLGHGSSYEQYF. The CDR3 nucleotides are TGCGCCAGCAGCTTGGGGCACGGGAGCTCCTACGAGCAGTACTTC.

V and J are TRBV6-1 and TRBJ2-3; TRBD1 is a possible D gene (6 bases). CDR3 length equals 14 residues. Germline-derived CDR1 and CDR2 are MNHNS and SASEGT. V was shortened by 6 bases and J by 2 bases, with 12 bases between the two germline ends. The CDR3, as DNA: TGTGCCAGCAGGGGGGCGGTAAACACAGATACGCAGTATTTT. This encodes CASRGAVNTDTQYF.

The chain is built from TRBV15 and TRBJ1-3; D is uncertain. The V and J ends lost 0 bases and 8 bases respectively, with 8 bases between them. Germline V CDR1 and CDR2: LNHNV, YYDKDF (reference sequence). The CDR3 contains 13 residues. The DNA for the CDR3 is TGTGCCACCAGCAGAGATGCCCGAGACACCATATATTTT. It specifies CATSRDARDTIYF.